The 20 T cell receptor beta chains given below trace back to one sample, sequenced in a study of blood T cell repertoires in COVID-19. This table comes from immunoSEQ multiplex PCR, and its TCRdb copy is limited to in-frame clones, with some not included. The sample includes about 320,000 clones, roughly nine tenths seen only once; the top ten take roughly 2.5%. The sample comprised PBMCs or T cells enriched from blood (not recorded which). The receptors were gathered from a man in his 60s who had recovered from COVID-19.

The J gene is TRBJ1-1, the V gene TRBV7-3; 8 bases align to TRBD1. Germline CDR1 SGHTA, CDR2 FQGTGA. The CDR3 is 15 residues long. J was trimmed by 7 bases and V by 3 bases; bases with no gene match: 10. The DNA for the CDR3 is TGTGCCAGCAGCTTGACAGGGGTTGTCAGCGGTGAAGCTTTCTTT. Encoded protein: CASSLTGVVSGEAFF.

This clone was seen only once. The chain joins TRBV7-9 to TRBJ1-4; 7 bases are a match to TRBD1. The V gene end was trimmed by 4 bases and the J gene end by 0 bases; junction bases not matched to a gene: 8. The CDR3 is 17 residues long. Germline V gene sequence: CDR1 SEHNR, CDR2 FQNEAQ (reference sequence). The CDR3 is CASSSNDRAATNEKLFF. The CDR3 DNA is TGTGCCAGCAGCTCTAACGACAGGGCTGCAACTAATGAAAAACTGTTTTTT.

In DNA, the CDR3 is TGTGCCAGCAGCGCCAACCCTGGGGCAACCTATGGCTACACCTTC. Translated, it gives CASSANPGATYGYTF. This rearrangement joins TRBV9 to TRBJ1-2; D possibly corresponds to TRBD1 (5 bases). Germline CDR1 is SGDLS and CDR2 is YYNGEE. The CDR3 runs to 15 residues. Trimming left V 3 bases short and J 4 bases short, with 16 bases between.

A single count supports this clone. J is TRBJ2-7 and V is TRBV4-1, with 8 bases fitting TRBD1. Germline V CDR1 and CDR2: MGHRA, YSYEKL. J gave up 0 bases and V 2 bases, and 9 bases lay outside the gene matches. This CDR3 is 17 amino acids long. The CDR3 coding sequence is TGCGCCAGCAGCCAATCGGGACAGGCCACTACCTCCTACGAGCAGTACTTC. Translating it yields CASSQSGQATTSYEQYF.

The gene calls are TRBV28 and TRBJ1-2; D may be TRBD1 (6 bases). Germline CDR1 is MDHEN and CDR2 is SYDVKM. The CDR3 contains 15 residues. Trimming left V 3 bases short and J 0 bases short, with 11 bases between. The CDR3 is CASSLLTGPNYGYTF. The DNA for the CDR3 is TGTGCCAGCAGTTTGTTAACAGGGCCTAACTATGGCTACACCTTC.

The chain recombines TRBV19 with TRBJ1-1, with a weak D call TRBD1 (6 bases). V dropped 5 bases and J dropped 5 bases, with 18 bases sitting between them. Germline V gene lookup returns CDR1 LNHDA and CDR2 SQIVND (reference sequence). The CDR3 totals 15 residues. The CDR3 here is CASSSHRVIGTEAFF. In DNA form, the CDR3 reads TGTGCCAGTAGTTCCCACAGGGTAATAGGGACTGAAGCTTTCTTT.

The chain's CDR3 is CASSQALTADGNTIYF. Here the CDR3 DNA reads TGCGCCAGCAGCCAAGCCTTAACAGCGGATGGAAACACCATATATTTT. The chain has TRBV4-1 and TRBJ1-3; D remains unclear. The length of the CDR3 is 16 residues. Between the trimmed V and J ends, which lost 1 base and 3 bases, there was a span of 13 bases. Looked up from germline, CDR1 is MGHRA and CDR2 is YSYEKL.

This clone has a single count. CDR3 in DNA: TGTGCCAGCAGCTTTCTAGCGGGGACCCAAGAGACCCAGTACTTC. Protein product: CASSFLAGTQETQYF. The rearrangement uses TRBV5-5 and TRBJ2-5; TRBD2 matches 9 bases. In germline, CDR1 is SGHKS, CDR2 YYEKEE (reference sequence). The CDR3 consists of 15 residues. After removal of 2 bases from V and 1 base from J, the junction contained 3 bases not matched to a gene.

This chain links TRBV6-5 with TRBJ2-5; 10 bases map to TRBD1. Germline-derived CDR1 and CDR2 are MNHEY and SVGAGI. J gave up 5 bases and V 4 bases, and 7 bases lay outside the gene matches. The CDR3 consists of 15 residues. CDR3 bases: TGTGCCAGCAGTTCGCCCCAGACAGGGGGCGAGACCCAGTACTTC. It yields the protein CASSSPQTGGETQYF.

The genes are TRBV2 and TRBJ2-1; 9 nucleotides line up with TRBD1. The CDR3 sequence is 13 residues long. V lost 7 bases and J lost 7; bases outside the gene matches: 5. Germline CDR1 SNHLY, CDR2 FYNNEI. The CDR3 is CASKPQGANEQFF. CDR3 DNA sequence: TGTGCCAGCAAGCCACAGGGGGCGAATGAGCAGTTCTTC.

The chain carries TRBV2 and TRBJ1-5; 10 bases line up with TRBD1. Germline V gives CDR1 SNHLY, CDR2 FYNNEI. Losses at the gene ends were 7 bases for V and 7 bases for J; bases not matched to a gene: 4. CDR3 length: 13 residues. The CDR3 loop reads CASKGTGAQPQHF. DNA for the CDR3: TGTGCCAGCAAGGGGACAGGGGCGCAGCCCCAGCATTTT.

V is TRBV6-5 and J is TRBJ1-2, with D hard to call. Trimming removed 0 bases from V and 7 bases from J, with 12 bases in between. The CDR3 runs 14 residues. CDR1 is MNHEY, CDR2 SVGAGI, per germline. The CDR3 is CASSYSGREGGYTF. The CDR3 DNA follows: TGTGCCAGCAGTTACTCTGGGAGGGAGGGTGGCTACACCTTC.

This clone has just one count. The gene calls are TRBV5-6 and TRBJ2-2; no clear D gene. CDR3 length: 13 amino acids. Germline CDR1 and CDR2: SGHDT and YYEEEE. Trimming removed 4 bases from V and 7 bases from J, with 11 bases in between. DNA for the CDR3: TGTGCCAGCAGCGGCAGGTCCGGCGGGGAGCTGTTTTTT. It codes for CASSGRSGGELFF.

This clone turned up a few times. J is TRBJ2-5 and V is TRBV13; 10 bases line up with TRBD1. The germline CDR1 and CDR2 sequences are PRHDT and FYEKMQ (reference sequence). The CDR3 has 12 amino acids. V was pared by 9 bases and J by 4 bases, with 2 bases of the junction left unmatched. CDR3 in amino acids: CASRDRGETQYF. CDR3 nucleotides: TGTGCCAGTAGGGACAGGGGAGAGACCCAGTACTTC.

This sequence joins TRBV6-1 and TRBJ1-6; no definite D call. The ends were cut back, 2 bases at V and 0 bases at J, with 8 bases in the middle. The CDR3 is 16 amino acids. Per the germline V gene, CDR1 is MNHNS and CDR2 is SASEGT. CDR3 sequence: CASSEMADSYNSPLHF. CDR3 coding DNA: TGTGCCAGCAGTGAAATGGCGGACTCCTATAATTCACCCCTCCACTTT.

This clone was seen once. Other DNA sequences in this specimen translate into the identical CDR3. V is TRBV7-2 and J is TRBJ2-7; 7 nucleotides line up with TRBD1. The CDR3 is made up of 13 amino acids. Per the germline V gene, CDR1 is SGHTA and CDR2 is FQGNSA. V was pared by 3 bases and J by 10 bases, with 9 bases of the junction left unmatched. CDR3 coding DNA: TGTGCCAGCAGCTTTCGACCGCAGGGGGAACAGTACTTC. Amino acid sequence: CASSFRPQGEQYF.

This clone has more than one count but fewer than ten. The chain combines TRBV11-1 with TRBJ1-1, with D possibly matching TRBD1 (6 bases). V was cut by 0 bases and J by 1 base, with 9 bases left in between. This CDR3 contains 15 residues. From germline, CDR1 is SGHAT and CDR2 FQDESV (reference sequence). The CDR3 sequence is CASSLAWTANTEAFF. The CDR3 nucleotides read TGTGCCAGCAGCTTAGCCTGGACAGCGAACACTGAAGCTTTCTTT. The variable domain in full, completed from reference TRBV11-1 and TRBJ1-1, reads EAEVAQSPRYKITEKSQAVAFWCDPISGHATLYWYRQILGQGPELLVQFQDESVVDDSQLPKDRFSAERLKGVDSTLKIQPAELGDSAMYLCASSLAWTANTEAFFGQGTRLTVV.

J is TRBJ1-6 and V is TRBV5-6; 10 bases match TRBD1. CDR1 is SGHDT and CDR2 is YYEEEE in the germline V gene. After removal of 1 base from V and 6 bases from J, the junction contained 4 bases not matched to a gene. The CDR3 spans 16 residues. The CDR3 sequence: CASSLHGTGVNSPLHF. The DNA of the CDR3 is TGTGCCAGCAGCTTGCACGGGACAGGGGTTAATTCACCCCTCCACTTT.

The CDR3 sequence: CASSVAWPEQFF. DNA for the CDR3: TGCGCCAGCAGCGTGGCCTGGCCGGAGCAGTTCTTC. The chain employs TRBV5-1 and TRBJ2-1; D ambiguous. The CDR3 totals 12 residues. V dropped 4 bases and J dropped 10 bases, with 12 bases sitting between them. Germline-derived CDR1 and CDR2 are SGHRS and YFSETQ.

This sequence joins TRBV7-2 and TRBJ2-7; 10 bases match TRBD1. Germline V gene data show CDR1 as SGHTA and CDR2 as FQGNSA. The CDR3 has 15 residues. V trimming: 5 bases; J trimming: 2 bases; junction bases outside the gene matches: 6. This chain's CDR3 is CASSRAGQGAYEQYF. DNA of the CDR3: TGTGCCAGCAGCCGCGCCGGACAGGGGGCCTACGAGCAGTACTTC. The whole variable domain, remainder taken from reference TRBV7-2 and TRBJ2-7, is GAGVSQSPSNKVTEKGKDVELRCDPISGHTALYWYRQSLGQGLEFLIYFQGNSAPDKSGLPSDRFSAERTGGSVSTLTIQRTQQEDSAVYLCASSRAGQGAYEQYFGPGTRLTVT.